The 22 T cell receptor beta chains listed next were all sequenced from one sample in a study of T cells in tuberculosis. Repertoires were generated with immunoSEQ multiplex PCR, while TCRdb's copy carries only in-frame clones and drops some. The sample has approximately 30,000 clones; about 97% are singletons. The specimen sequenced was PBMCs. All receptors derive from a donor aged 10-30 years with latent tuberculosis or without tuberculosis infection.

The chain has TRBV2 and TRBJ2-7; TRBD1 aligns across 7 bases. V shed 6 bases, J shed 0 bases, and the junction held 5 bases outside the gene matches. This CDR3 has 14 amino acids. Germline V gives CDR1 SNHLY, CDR2 FYNNEI. The CDR3 region has the DNA TGTGCCAGCAGGGCAGACAGGGCCTCCTACGAGCAGTACTTC. Translation gives CASRADRASYEQYF.

The chain joins TRBV4-2 to TRBJ2-7; D is uncertain. Germline V lookup: CDR1 LGHNA, CDR2 YNFKEQ. V was pared by 2 bases and J by 6 bases, with 17 bases between. CDR3 length: 15 residues. Here the CDR3 DNA reads TGTGCCAGCAGCCAACAACCTCTAGGTGGAAGCGAGCAGTACTTC. Its protein product is CASSQQPLGGSEQYF.

This chain connects TRBV27 to TRBJ1-2; no clear D. The germline V gene has CDR1 MNHEY and CDR2 SMNVEV (reference sequence). This CDR3 comprises 14 residues. The V gene lost 2 bases and the J gene lost 0 bases, with 7 bases spanning the gap. The CDR3 DNA reads TGTGCCAGCAGTTTAGCAGTATCTAACTATGGCTACACCTTC. Translating gives CASSLAVSNYGYTF.

The chain joins TRBV10-1 to TRBJ1-3; D may be TRBD1 (6 bases). Trimming stripped 4 bases from V and 0 bases from J, with 13 bases between. Germline V gene data show CDR1 as WNHNN and CDR2 as SYGVQD (reference sequence). The CDR3 length is 16 residues. CDR3 in amino acids: CASSAQGALSGNTIYF. CDR3 nucleotide sequence: TGCGCCAGCAGTGCACAGGGAGCCCTCTCTGGAAACACCATATATTTT.

The chain uses TRBV13 and TRBJ1-2; no firm D call. This CDR3 contains 13 residues. Germline V gives CDR1 PRHDT, CDR2 FYEKMQ (reference sequence). The ends were cut back, 5 bases at V and 4 bases at J, with 11 bases in the middle. The CDR3, as DNA: TGTGCCAGCAGCCCTGGTTTCGGCTATGGCTACACCTTC. This translates into CASSPGFGYGYTF.

This clone was recorded once. The genes are TRBV6-6 and TRBJ1-2; a possible D gene is TRBD1 (6 bases). Trimming removed 2 bases from V and 4 bases from J, with 14 bases in between. Looked up from germline, CDR1 is MNHNY and CDR2 is SVGAGI (reference sequence). The CDR3 is made up of 15 amino acids. CDR3 region: CASSYDRNRPYGYTF. CDR3 DNA sequence: TGTGCCAGCAGTTACGACAGGAATAGACCCTATGGCTACACCTTC.

This chain connects TRBV18 to TRBJ2-3; D is unclear. The CDR3 consists of 14 residues. V dropped 3 bases and J dropped 2 bases, with 9 bases sitting between them. Germline V lookup: CDR1 KGHSH, CDR2 LQKENI. CDR3: CASSPQRNTDTQYF. In DNA, the CDR3 is TGTGCCAGCTCACCTCAGAGGAACACAGATACGCAGTATTTT. The variable domain in full, with the rest retrieved from reference TRBV18 and TRBJ2-3, is NAGVMQNPRHLVRRRGQEARLRCSPMKGHSHVYWYRQLPEEGLKFMVYLQKENIIDESGMPKERFSAEFPKEGPSILRIQQVVRGDSAAYFCASSPQRNTDTQYFGPGTRLTVL.

This sequence joins TRBV6-4 and TRBJ2-7, with 9 bases fitting TRBD2. Germline CDR1 reads MRHNA; CDR2 reads SNTAGT. The trim removed 8 bases at V and 2 bases at J, leaving 16 bases unmatched. This CDR3 has 17 residues. The CDR3, as DNA: TGTGCCAGCCTGACGGGGCGGGGGGGCCTGTGGACCTACGAGCAGTACTTC. Encoded protein: CASLTGRGGLWTYEQYF.

The rearrangement links TRBV10-3 to TRBJ2-7; D possibly corresponds to TRBD1 (6 bases). The CDR3 loop spans 14 amino acids. The germline CDR1 and CDR2 sequences are ENHRY and SYGVKD. Trimming left V 8 bases short and J 4 bases short, with 18 bases between. The CDR3 nucleotides read TGTGCCATCTCGACCGGGACATTAACATACGAGCAGTACTTC. It yields the protein CAISTGTLTYEQYF.

The chain links TRBV2 to TRBJ2-7; 15 positions match TRBD2. The CDR3 is made up of 15 amino acids. Germline trimming cut 4 bases from V and 6 bases from J; bases unmatched to any gene: 4. CDR1 is SNHLY, CDR2 FYNNEI, per germline. The CDR3 here is CASSGGTSGRREQYF. CDR3 sequence (DNA): TGTGCCAGCAGTGGGGGGACTAGCGGGAGGCGCGAGCAGTACTTC. The variable domain in full, with the rest retrieved from reference TRBV2 and TRBJ2-7, is EPEVTQTPSHQVTQMGQEVILRCVPISNHLYFYWYRQILGQKVEFLVSFYNNEISEKSEIFDDQFSVERPDGSNFTLKIRSTKLEDSAMYFCASSGGTSGRREQYFGPGTRLTVT.

The V gene is TRBV18, the J gene TRBJ1-2, with D possibly being TRBD1 (6 bases). The germline V gene has CDR1 KGHSH and CDR2 LQKENI. The CDR3 is 13 residues long. The V and J ends lost 3 bases and 5 bases respectively, with 10 bases between them. CDR3 residues: CASSPSQGYGYTF. The DNA of the CDR3 is TGTGCCAGCTCACCGTCACAGGGTTATGGCTACACCTTC.

DNA for the CDR3: TGTGCCAGCAGCTCATTACCGGGACTAGCGTATGACGAGCAGTACTTC. Encoded protein: CASSSLPGLAYDEQYF. The chain joins TRBV7-9 to TRBJ2-7, with TRBD2 identical over 10 bases. V was clipped by 4 bases and J by 5 bases; unmatched bases: 11. The CDR3 is 16 residues long. Germline V lookup: CDR1 SEHNR, CDR2 FQNEAQ (reference sequence).

The rearrangement links TRBV6-6 to TRBJ2-7, with unresolved D. The germline V gene has CDR1 MNHNY and CDR2 SVGAGI (reference sequence). Between the trimmed V and J ends, which lost 8 bases and 5 bases, there was a span of 19 bases. This CDR3 contains 14 residues. The CDR3 protein is CASCLLPHRDEQYF. The CDR3 nucleotides are TGTGCCAGCTGCCTGTTACCTCATCGGGACGAGCAGTACTTC.

As DNA, the CDR3 is TGTGCCAGCAGCCGTGTTAGAGGGCTCTCTGGGGCCAACGTCCTGACTTTC. Amino acids: CASSRVRGLSGANVLTF. The genes are TRBV7-8 and TRBJ2-6, with D possibly matching TRBD2 (5 bases). V was shortened by 5 bases and J by 0 bases, with 14 bases between the two germline ends. This CDR3 is built from 17 residues. The V gene's germline CDR1 is SGHVS and CDR2 FQNEAQ.

This clone was detected once. This chain connects TRBV14 to TRBJ2-3; no reliable D call. The CDR3 sequence is 15 residues long. With 3 bases removed from V and 0 bases from J, the gap between germline ends came to 10 bases. Germline V gene lookup returns CDR1 SGHDN and CDR2 FVKESK. The CDR3 DNA sequence: TGTGCCAGCAGCCACCTGGCGGCTAGCACAGATACGCAGTATTTT. Its protein product is CASSHLAASTDTQYF.

The chain couples TRBV6-1 to TRBJ1-1, with 9 positions matching TRBD1. Germline CDR1 MNHNS, CDR2 SASEGT. The CDR3 covers 14 residues. V gave up 6 bases and J gave up 7 bases; unmatched junction bases: 9. CDR3 residues: CASRSRQGVFEAFF. The DNA of the CDR3 is TGTGCCAGCAGGTCTAGACAGGGGGTTTTTGAAGCTTTCTTT.

This clone came up once. V is TRBV2 and J is TRBJ2-7; D perhaps matches TRBD1 (5 bases). The CDR3 sequence is 12 residues long. Germline V lookup: CDR1 SNHLY, CDR2 FYNNEI. The ends were cut back, 5 bases at V and 5 bases at J, with 10 bases in the middle. CDR3 residues: CASSPGNHEQYF. Written as DNA, the CDR3 is TGTGCCAGCAGTCCAGGGAACCACGAGCAGTACTTC.

The V gene is TRBV5-1, the J gene TRBJ2-5, with D perhaps matching TRBD2 (6 bases). The germline V and J ends were trimmed by 1 base and 4 bases, with 11 bases remaining between them. CDR3 length equals 14 residues. Germline-derived CDR1 and CDR2 are SGHRS and YFSETQ. The CDR3: CASSLLLEGETQYF. The CDR3 DNA sequence: TGCGCCAGCAGCTTGTTACTGGAGGGAGAGACCCAGTACTTC. The full variable domain, in which reference TRBV5-1 and TRBJ2-5 provide the parts outside the CDR3, is KAGVTQTPRYLIKTRGQQVTLSCSPISGHRSVSWYQQTPGQGLQFLFEYFSETQRNKGNFPGRFSGRQFSNSRSEMNVSTLELGDSALYLCASSLLLEGETQYFGPGTRLLVL.

The gene calls are TRBV11-2 and TRBJ2-3, with TRBD2 as a possible D gene (6 bases). The CDR3 extends over 16 amino acids. The germline V and J ends were trimmed by 5 bases and 0 bases, with 15 bases remaining between them. Germline values: CDR1 SGHAT, CDR2 FQNNGV. This chain's CDR3 is CASSLGLGRSTDTQYF. In DNA form, the CDR3 reads TGTGCCAGCAGCCTTGGACTGGGGAGGAGCACAGATACGCAGTATTTT.

This clone has a single count. CDR3 in amino acids: CASSEVARQYTF. The CDR3 DNA sequence: TGTGCCAGCAGTGAGGTGGCCCGACAATACACCTTC. The chain combines TRBV2 with TRBJ1-2, with D unresolved. The CDR3 extends over 12 amino acids. Germline V gene sequence: CDR1 SNHLY, CDR2 FYNNEI. Trimming shortened V by 3 bases and J by 11 bases, and 13 bases separated the two germline ends.

The chain combines TRBV6-5 with TRBJ2-4, with 8 bases that match TRBD1. This CDR3 comprises 14 residues. V lost 4 bases and J lost 6; bases outside the gene matches: 5. Germline-derived CDR1 and CDR2 are MNHEY and SVGAGI. The chain's CDR3 is CASSSRGLGNIQYF. In DNA form, the CDR3 reads TGTGCCAGCAGTTCCAGGGGGCTTGGAAACATTCAGTACTTC.

The chain uses TRBV10-3 and TRBJ2-7, with 7 bases identical to TRBD2. Germline V gene sequence: CDR1 ENHRY, CDR2 SYGVKD. V shed 8 bases and J 7 bases; nucleotides not matched to a gene: 8. The CDR3 is made up of 12 amino acids. The CDR3 bases are TGTGCCATCGCGGGGGAAGGGCGGGAGCAGTACTTC. It encodes CAIAGEGREQYF.